One T cell receptor beta chain is described in this entry. Its antigen is not known. This entry comes from a study of T cell responses to AZD1222 COVID-19 vaccine. Overall study results and limits: Along spike, vaccine-associated CD4 TCRs were found throughout, with dominance at 160-218 and 743-854. Spike-specific TCR breadth rose after two AZD1222 doses, and depth rose as well. Females outnumbered males among donors, who were mostly white British; clonal diversity was possibly underestimated.

TCRdb keeps only in-frame clones here, not all; method: immunoSEQ multiplex PCR. The data contain some 200,000 clones, 88% of them singletons. Second-dose schedules of about 4 or about 12 weeks were combined. The sample consisted of peripheral blood, taken 28 days after the second AZD1222 dose. This sequence originates from an adult who received the AZD1222 COVID-19 vaccine.

CDR3 loop: CSVEFSQDTEAFF. CDR3 nucleotide sequence: TGCAGCGTTGAGTTTAGTCAGGACACTGAAGCTTTCTTT. The chain recombines TRBV29-1 with TRBJ1-1; D ambiguous. The CDR3 sequence is 13 residues long. The ends were cut back, 3 bases at V and 3 bases at J, with 11 bases in the middle. CDR1 and CDR2 (germline): SQVTM, ANQGSEA.